The 18 T cell receptor beta chains below were found in one sample sequenced in a study of blood T cell repertoires in COVID-19. Sequenced by immunoSEQ multiplex PCR; TCRdb stores in-frame clones only, minus some. The repertoire consists of about 170,000 clones, with 92% occurring once and the leading ten covering 4.8%. Sequenced sample: peripheral blood. The receptors come from a man aged 25 to 40 with COVID-19, enrolled during active disease.

This sequence joins TRBV19 and TRBJ2-6; 10 nucleotides agree with TRBD1. J lost 4 bases, V lost 4 bases, and 7 bases had no gene match. The CDR3 sequence is 17 residues long. Germline values: CDR1 LNHDA, CDR2 SQIVND (reference sequence). DNA for the CDR3: TGTGCCAGTAGTAAGGACAGGGGGAGTGCAGGGGCCAACGTCCTGACTTTC. It yields the protein CASSKDRGSAGANVLTF.

This rearrangement joins TRBV2 to TRBJ2-7, with D hard to call. Trimming shortened V by 5 bases and J by 4 bases, and 12 bases separated the two germline ends. Germline-derived CDR1 and CDR2 are SNHLY and FYNNEI. The CDR3 covers 13 residues. The CDR3 DNA reads as TGTGCCAGCAGTCAGCTCCTAGGTTACGAGCAGTACTTC. Translation: CASSQLLGYEQYF.

This clone was picked up one time. The chain joins TRBV25-1 to TRBJ2-2; D is undetermined. CDR1 is MGHDK, CDR2 SYGVNS, per germline. V was clipped by 1 base and J by 10 bases, with 4 bases between them. There are 11 residues in the CDR3. The CDR3, as DNA: TGTGCCAGCAGTGAATTAGAGGAGCTGTTTTTT. Translation: CASSELEELFF.

The rearrangement joins TRBV13 to TRBJ1-1, with 8 bases lining up with TRBD1. V dropped 5 bases and J dropped 5; count of bases not matched to a gene: 10. The CDR3 loop spans 15 amino acids. CDR1 PRHDT and CDR2 FYEKMQ come from the germline V gene (reference sequence). The CDR3 spells CASSQIQGARTEAFF. DNA for the CDR3: TGTGCCAGCAGCCAAATTCAGGGGGCGAGGACTGAAGCTTTCTTT. Combining the CDR3 with reference TRBV13 and TRBJ1-1 gives the whole variable domain AAGVIQSPRHLIKEKRETATLKCYPIPRHDTVYWYQQGPGQDPQFLISFYEKMQSDKGSIPDRFSAQQFSDYHSELNMSSLELGDSALYFCASSQIQGARTEAFFGQGTRLTVV.

The chain recombines TRBV6-2 or TRBV6-3 with TRBJ1-1, with TRBD1 matching 8 bases. Germline CDR1 and CDR2: MNHEY and SVGEGT. CDR3 length equals 16 residues. J gave up 1 base and V 6 bases, and 10 bases lay outside the gene matches. The CDR3 nucleotides read TGTGCCAGCAGGCCTAATAGGGACAGGAGGAACACTGAAGCTTTCTTT. Translation: CASRPNRDRRNTEAFF.

This chain uses TRBV13 with TRBJ2-5; a weak D match, TRBD2 (5 bases). This CDR3 has 15 residues. Germline CDR1 is PRHDT and CDR2 is FYEKMQ (reference sequence). Trimming shortened V by 4 bases and J by 3 bases, and 15 bases separated the two germline ends. The CDR3 sequence is CASSSLMGDEETQYF. The CDR3 DNA sequence: TGTGCCAGCAGCTCCCTCATGGGAGATGAAGAGACCCAGTACTTC.

This chain links TRBV29-1 with TRBJ2-3; 8 bases are shared with TRBD2. Germline V lookup: CDR1 SQVTM, CDR2 ANQGSEA. There are 14 residues in the CDR3. V shed 7 bases and J 3 bases; nucleotides not matched to a gene: 9. The DNA of the CDR3 is TGCAGCGCCGACCGCGCGGGGGGTACAGATACGCAGTATTTT. Amino acids: CSADRAGGTDTQYF.

This clone was counted once. The V and J genes are TRBV7-2 and TRBJ2-3, with 9 nucleotides matching TRBD2. The CDR3 totals 16 residues. Germline CDR1 SGHTA, CDR2 FQGNSA. The V segment lost 1 base and the J segment 2 bases; nucleotides outside the gene matches: 4. Here the CDR3 reads CASSLGPSGTTDTQYF. The CDR3 coding sequence is TGTGCCAGCAGCTTAGGACCTAGCGGGACCACAGATACGCAGTATTTT.

CDR3 sequence (DNA): TGTGCCAGCAGTGATCAGACGGGACAGCCCCAGCATTTT. It specifies CASSDQTGQPQHF. V usage is TRBV6-1 and J usage is TRBJ1-5; D gene uncertain. V was clipped by 3 bases and J by 7 bases, with 10 bases between them. The germline gives CDR1 MNHNS, CDR2 SASEGT. The CDR3 sequence is 13 residues long.

CDR3 sequence reads: CASRPGQGASYEQYF. CDR3 coding DNA: TGTGCCAGCAGGCCGGGACAGGGGGCTTCCTACGAGCAGTACTTC. This rearrangement joins TRBV27 to TRBJ2-7; 12 bases agree with TRBD1. The CDR3 runs to 15 residues. CDR1 and CDR2 from the germline V gene are MNHEY and SMNVEV (reference sequence). Trimming took 6 bases from V and 1 from J; bases not matched to a gene: 4.

CDR3 nucleotides: TGCGCCAGCAGGTCCATAGAAAATTCACCCCTCCACTTT. Its translation: CASRSIENSPLHF. This chain joins TRBV4-3 and TRBJ1-6; D is uncertain. V lost 6 bases and J 7 bases, leaving 10 bases between the germline ends. The CDR3 has 13 residues. Looked up from germline, CDR1 is LGHNA and CDR2 is YSLEER.

The chain joins TRBV7-9 to TRBJ1-5, with a weak D call TRBD1 (5 bases). The CDR3 loop spans 14 amino acids. Germline V CDR1 and CDR2: SEHNR, FQNEAQ (reference sequence). Trimming left V 5 bases short and J 3 bases short, with 11 bases between. The CDR3 DNA sequence: TGTGCCAGCAGCGCCCAGGGTAACAATCAGCCCCAGCATTTT. Translation gives CASSAQGNNQPQHF.

The V gene is TRBV5-4, the J gene TRBJ2-7; tentatively, D is TRBD2 (6 bases). This CDR3 has 14 residues. Deletions cut 3 bases from V and 5 bases from J, with 15 bases between. Germline CDR1 and CDR2: SGHNT and YYREEE (reference sequence). The CDR3: CASSSFLRDHEQYF. The CDR3 region has the DNA TGTGCCAGCAGCTCGTTCTTGCGGGACCACGAGCAGTACTTC.

The rearrangement links TRBV3-1 (or the pseudogene TRBV3-2) to TRBJ2-2; TRBD1 matches at 9 bases. Germline-derived CDR1 and CDR2 are LGHDT and YNNKEL (reference sequence). The ends lost 3 bases at V and 5 bases at J; junction bases unmatched: 7. The CDR3 runs to 16 residues. The CDR3 DNA is TGTGCCAGCAGCCATCGAGGGACAGGGCGTACCGGGGAGCTGTTTTTT. Translating gives CASSHRGTGRTGELFF.

The chain uses TRBV12-3 or TRBV12-4 and TRBJ2-2; D ambiguous. Trimming took off 6 bases at V and 4 bases at J, with 3 bases between the two ends. This CDR3 contains 11 residues. The CDR3 region has the DNA TGTGCCAGCAGCGTCACCGGGGAGCTGTTTTTT. This gives the protein CASSVTGELFF.

The V and J genes are TRBV6-5 and TRBJ2-6, with D uncertain. Trimming took off 6 bases at V and 1 base at J, with 4 bases between the two ends. This CDR3 contains 13 residues. Germline V gene sequence: CDR1 MNHEY, CDR2 SVGAGI. CDR3 sequence reads: CASSTSGANVLTF. CDR3 coding DNA: TGTGCCAGCAGCACATCTGGGGCCAACGTCCTGACTTTC.

The chain couples TRBV28 to TRBJ2-7; D unresolved. Trimming took 1 base from V and 6 from J, leaving 4 bases between them. The CDR3 totals 11 residues. Germline values: CDR1 MDHEN, CDR2 SYDVKM. The CDR3 bases are TGTGCCAGCAGTTTATCTCGCGAGCAGTACTTC. This codes for CASSLSREQYF.

This sequence joins TRBV18 and TRBJ2-2; the D gene is possibly TRBD1 (6 bases). Trimming stripped 6 bases from V and 1 base from J, with 15 bases between. Per the germline V gene, CDR1 is KGHSH and CDR2 is LQKENI. The CDR3 extends over 16 amino acids. The DNA of the CDR3 is TGTGCCAGCTCCCACTCCGGGACAAAGAACACCGGGGAGCTGTTTTTT. Encoded protein: CASSHSGTKNTGELFF.